The clone carrying this TCR beta chain was found a few times. Its target is not known. Germline V CDR1 and CDR2: SGHTA, FQGNSA. The V end was cut by 2 bases, the J end by 3 bases, with 11 bases between. The CDR3 has 15 residues. These data come from a study of cytomegalovirus exposure and HLA in healthy donors. General study points: It was approximately 160 TCR beta chains that were listed as cytomegalovirus-associated.

Use of 60 Vbeta and 13 Jbeta primers characterized the PCR. The method was immunoSEQ multiplex PCR; TCRdb's version includes in-frame clones alone and lacks a portion of them. The data show around 150,000 clones, about 80% seen once. The clonotype originates from a woman in her thirties or forties in good health and CMV-seronegative. This chain joins TRBV7-2 and TRBJ1-5, with a weak D call TRBD1 (5 bases). The sequencing sample was made of PBMCs. The CDR3, as DNA: TGTGCCAGCAGCTTATTTGGGGCGATCAATCAGCCCCAGCATTTT. The encoded protein is CASSLFGAINQPQHF.